Following are 8 T cell receptor beta chains from one sample sequenced in a study of blood T cell repertoires in COVID-19. TCRdb's copy holds only in-frame clones and misses some; the assay was immunoSEQ multiplex PCR. The table shows around 58,000 clones, with about four fifths occurring only once. The sample consisted of PBMCs or T cells enriched from blood (not recorded which). These receptors came from a woman aged 40 to 50 with acute COVID-19.

V usage is TRBV19 and J usage is TRBJ2-7; D unresolved. From germline, CDR1 is LNHDA and CDR2 SQIVND (reference sequence). The CDR3 is 14 residues long. V gave up 3 bases and J gave up 6 bases, with 15 bases separating them. CDR3 residues: CASSILPLAREQYF. The CDR3 DNA is TGTGCCAGTAGTATTCTCCCCCTCGCGCGCGAGCAGTACTTC.

V usage is TRBV4-1 and J usage is TRBJ1-1; 12 bases are a match to TRBD1. Germline trimming cut 4 bases from V and 7 bases from J; bases unmatched to any gene: 4. Germline CDR1 reads MGHRA; CDR2 reads YSYEKL. CDR3 length: 14 amino acids. The CDR3 nucleotides are TGCGCCAGCAGCCTGGGACAGGGGGCGGTTGAAGCTTTCTTT. It is translated as CASSLGQGAVEAFF.

This chain joins TRBV28 and TRBJ1-6, with D perhaps TRBD1 (6 bases). Germline CDR1 is MDHEN and CDR2 is SYDVKM. Between the trimmed V and J ends, which lost 6 bases and 10 bases, there was a span of 10 bases. The CDR3 length is 12 residues. The CDR3 coding sequence is TGTGCCAGCAGGGCTGACAGGTCACCCCTCCACTTT. Translation: CASRADRSPLHF.

This rearrangement joins TRBV27 to TRBJ2-7, with TRBD2 identical over 8 bases. Germline CDR1 and CDR2: MNHEY and SMNVEV (reference sequence). After removal of 4 bases from V and 5 bases from J, the junction contained 4 bases not matched to a gene. The CDR3 contains 13 residues. CDR3 protein: CASSSGLAHEQYV. The DNA for the CDR3 is TGTGCCAGCAGTTCAGGACTAGCCCACGAGCAGTACGTC.

The sample holds one count of this clone. The chain couples TRBV4-1 to TRBJ2-1, with 8 nucleotides matching TRBD2. Looked up from germline, CDR1 is MGHRA and CDR2 is YSYEKL. V shed 2 bases and J 8 bases; nucleotides not matched to a gene: 14. This CDR3 has 17 residues. CDR3 sequence: CASSQRGMLGAGDEQFF. CDR3 DNA: TGCGCCAGCAGCCAAAGGGGAATGCTAGGAGCGGGGGATGAGCAGTTCTTC.

This clone was found a few times. Here the CDR3 DNA reads TGCGCCAGCAGCTTGTGGGCCGGGAGCGAGCAGTACTTC. This codes for CASSLWAGSEQYF. This chain connects TRBV5-1 to TRBJ2-7; a possible D gene is TRBD2 (6 bases). With 1 base removed from V and 6 bases from J, the gap between germline ends came to 11 bases. CDR3 length equals 13 residues. Germline CDR1 is SGHRS and CDR2 is YFSETQ.

The chain joins TRBV9 to TRBJ1-5; D possibly corresponds to TRBD1 (5 bases). Trimming pared 1 base from V and 3 bases from J, leaving 11 bases between. Germline V gene lookup returns CDR1 SGDLS and CDR2 YYNGEE. The length of the CDR3 is 15 residues. In DNA, the CDR3 is TGTGCCAGCAGCGTAACGGGGGAGTCCAATCAGCCCCAGCATTTT. This sequence encodes CASSVTGESNQPQHF.

The rearrangement uses TRBV19 and TRBJ2-1, with TRBD2 matching over 12 bases. Trimming at V came to 9 bases and at J to 9 bases, leaving 12 bases not matched to a gene. The CDR3 has 15 residues. Looked up from germline, CDR1 is LNHDA and CDR2 is SQIVND (reference sequence). The CDR3 here is CASKPTSGSPAEQFF. Written as DNA, the CDR3 is TGTGCCAGCAAACCGACTAGCGGGAGTCCGGCTGAGCAGTTCTTC. Combining the CDR3 with reference TRBV19 and TRBJ2-1 gives the whole variable domain DGGITQSPKYLFRKEGQNVTLSCEQNLNHDAMYWYRQDPGQGLRLIYYSQIVNDFQKGDIAEGYSVSREKKESFPLTVTSAQKNPTAFYLCASKPTSGSPAEQFFGPGTRLTVL.